One T cell receptor beta chain is described in this entry. Antigen: not known. Profiling relied on immunoSEQ multiplex PCR, and the TCRdb table lists in-frame clones only, not all of them. The table records 150,000 to 200,000 clones, about 94% of them present only once. Germline CDR1 LGHNA, CDR2 YNFKEQ. The V gene lost 0 bases and the J gene lost 4 bases, with 13 bases spanning the gap. The CDR3 runs 17 residues. The entry originates in a study of T cell responses to AZD1222 COVID-19 vaccine. General observations from the study: Donors were mostly white British, more females; clonal diversity possibly underestimated.

Here the sequenced sample was peripheral blood, taken on day 0 of AZD1222 vaccination. The chain joins TRBV4-2 to TRBJ2-6; possible D gene TRBD2, 5 bases. The sequence was collected from an adult in good health. CDR3 coding DNA: TGTGCCAGCAGCCAAGAACCGGGATGGGCGGGGGCCAACGTCCTGACTTTC. Protein sequence: CASSQEPGWAGANVLTF.